This T cell receptor beta chain came from a study of shared clonotypes between healthy human individuals (TCRdb year 2020). About the full investigation: The cohort comprised a couple of women and a few men aged 18 to 49 years. Per donor, three plates each were used for CD4 naive and CD4 memory, two for CD8 naive, and one for CD8 memory. To estimate repertoire size and how much clonotypes are shared between individuals, the study performed deep sequencing of blood TCR repertoires from five healthy adults. Leukapheresis yielded between about 0.9 and 10 billion PBMCs per donor. To increase sequencing depth and limit assay-specific biases, different laboratories used diverse techniques to prepare libraries and sequence TCR repertoires. The paper's findings and limits, for the study overall: When a handful of donors were compared, the shared fraction of clonotypes was around 5% for naive CD4, 3.5% for naive CD8, 2% to 2.5% for memory CD4, and 0.35% to 0.5% for memory CD8. Pairwise subsampling indicated that sequencing depth was expected to affect the degree of clonotype sharing among donors. Sampling was restricted to blood, and TCR repertoires in tissue are likely to differ from TCR repertoires in blood. Higher generation probabilities were observed for clonotypes shared by all four sorted-subset donors than for non-shared clonotypes. The small number of donors limited the genetic and exposure-history diversity represented. Naive subsets generally had larger estimated clonotype richness than memory subsets. Incomplete sequencing was indicated by rarefaction of sorted-subset datasets, despite the large sequencing depth.

V and J lose 2 bases and 6 bases, and a span of 8 bases separates them. Counted from cysteine to phenylalanine, this CDR3 has 13 amino acids. CDR3 DNA is the only sequence kept; it has 39 bases, read in frame from the first base. The germline V gene gives CDR1 as MNHNS and CDR2 as SASEGT. The donors were healthy, HIV-negative adults who had no recently reported acute infections or vaccinations. Every donor was a Caucasian adult residing in Nashville, Tennessee, USA. CD4+ T cells were enriched by magnetic negative selection, after which naive cells were positively selected on CD45RA and the negative fraction was taken as the memory subset. Blood was collected by leukapheresis, and PBMCs were isolated by Ficoll-Histopaque density gradient centrifugation and then cryopreserved in liquid nitrogen vapor phase. Analytical flow cytometry was used to check the purity and quantity of each magnetically sorted T cell population. Genomic DNA was isolated from each sorted fraction and quantified by UV absorbance on a Nanodrop 2000c.

For this clone: There is no known antigen for this receptor. No much larger clone is present one base from it, and per-base qualities are unavailable.

Using the deep immunoSEQ assay, multiplex PCR amplified TCR CDR3 regions from genomic DNA. For each cell subset, the extracted genomic DNA was distributed evenly across all wells of several immunoSEQ 96-well plates, and each plate served as one replicate. Each replicate PCR for sorted subsets received 150 to 250 ng genomic DNA, equal to tens of thousands of T cell genomes. Purified libraries were quantified with a Qubit 3.0 fluorometer, sized on a Bioanalyzer 2100, and re-quantified with the KAPA Library Quantification kit. Each immunoSEQ 96-well plate was sequenced on its own single-read 150-cycle Illumina NextSeq 550 flow cell. The original pipeline was this. Because the immunoSEQ output included only junctional sequences and no quality scores, the filtering could not be the same as the filtering used for full-length reads. Sequences were annotated with PyIR, a Python wrapper for IgBLAST v1.9, and V/J genes and CDR3 were assigned using IMGT germline references. Reads were removed for weak V/J assignments (E-value above 1e-6), missing CDR3, stop codons, out-of-frame junctions, or ambiguous translated residues. V3J clonotypes were defined as sequences sharing an identical inferred V gene, J gene, and CDR3 amino acid sequence. Percentage overlap between repertoires was calculated by dividing the number of shared unique clonotypes by the size of the smaller repertoire. Richness of each repertoire was evaluated using RTK rarefaction, the Chao1 estimator, and Recon v2.1 estimates of unobserved clonotypes. Generation probabilities were computed with OLGA for all TCRbeta clonotypes obtained by the gDNA method from several donors. TCRdb provides this immuneACCESS table in a form limited to in-frame rearrangements. Some clones are lacking; in checked studies, under half of them reflect an unresolved V gene, and why the rest are absent is not known. Clone size and V and J calls were adopted from that table, with D and trimming inferred from the DNA. This sample is represented by about 2 million clones; about 95% of them were singletons. 0.13% of the sample is taken by the ten largest.

The receptor was isolated from a man between 18 and 35 years old in good health. The V and J segments used are TRBV6-1 and TRBJ1-5; a confident D gene designation cannot be given. The sequencing sample was made of naive CD4+ T cells sorted from blood. The meaning of the sample's cell subset or site label: CD45RA+ positively selected. The CDR3 sequence is CASSESWIQPQHF. The nucleotide sequence reads TGTGCCAGCAGTGAAAGTTGGATTCAGCCCCAGCATTTT.